This T cell receptor (beta chain) comes out of a study of molecular identifiers for immune sequencing clone quantification. Overall study findings and caveats: In CMV-specific effectors, clones above 20 copies held over 99% of molecules; naive, under 1%. Identical TCR molecules sharing a barcode could underestimate highly expanded clone sizes.

From the PCR reads, TCRdb called clonotypes with MiXCR, one entry per CDR3 protein. Here the sample spans just under 650,000 distinct CDR3 sequences, just under 20% being singletons. A remark on this clonotype: Its cognate antigen is unknown. The junction does not match germline at one end; this may be a read error.

Naive CD8 libraries came from approximately 20,000 to 980,000 sorted cells with 10%, 30% or 50% RNA. Naive CD8 T cells were FACS-sorted by CD8+CD4-CCR7+CD45RA+ markers. Sequenced material: naive CD8+ T cells from blood, with Jurkat cell RNA spiked in. Regarding subset: FACS-sorted CD8+CD4-CCR7+CD45RA+ naive T cells. This TCR was recovered from a human donor in good health. Some libraries in this study had Jurkat cell RNA spiked in.

The CDR3 loop reads CSALSREASYNEQSF. The CDR3 nucleotides are TGCAGTGCCCTCTCCCGGGAGGCCTCCTACAATGAGCAGTCCTTC. The rearrangement links TRBV20-1 to TRBJ2-1; 7 bases line up with TRBD2. The CDR3 spans 15 residues. Per germline, CDR1 DFQATT and CDR2 SNEGSKA (reference sequence).